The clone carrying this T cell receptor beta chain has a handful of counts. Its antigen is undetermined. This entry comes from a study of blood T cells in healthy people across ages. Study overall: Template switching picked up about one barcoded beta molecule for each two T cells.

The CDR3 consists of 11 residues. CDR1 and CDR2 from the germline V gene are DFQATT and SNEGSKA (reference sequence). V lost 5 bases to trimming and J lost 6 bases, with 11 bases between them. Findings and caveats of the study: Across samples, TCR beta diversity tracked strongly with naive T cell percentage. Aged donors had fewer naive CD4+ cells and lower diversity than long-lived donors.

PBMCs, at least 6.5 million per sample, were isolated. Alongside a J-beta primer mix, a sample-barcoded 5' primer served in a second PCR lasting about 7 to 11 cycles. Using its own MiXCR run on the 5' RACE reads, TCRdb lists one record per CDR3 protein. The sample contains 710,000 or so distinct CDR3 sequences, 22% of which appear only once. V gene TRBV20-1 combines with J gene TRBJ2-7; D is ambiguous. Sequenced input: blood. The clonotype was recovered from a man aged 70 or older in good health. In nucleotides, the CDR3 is TGCAGTGCTGACCTATCGGGCGAGCAGTACTTC. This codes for CSADLSGEQYF.